This TCR beta chain derives from a study of naive and memory T cell subsets. Study findings and constraints: Naive and memory subsets had different power law exponents for TCR abundance. Clonotypes here are unpaired alpha or beta chain sequences.

An equimolar mix of two oligonucleotides served as the beta constant-region primer for TRBC1 and TRBC2. MiXCR, run by TCRdb on the UMI-ligation and nested PCR reads, gives a single entry per CDR3 protein. The sample carries about 80,000 distinct CDR3 sequences, roughly 14% recorded once. A note on this clonotype: Its antigen is unknown.

Germline V gene sequence: CDR1 SGDLS, CDR2 YYNGEE. The V gene end was trimmed by 2 bases and the J gene end by 1 base; junction bases not matched to a gene: 5. The CDR3 contains 16 residues. The receptor comes from a human donor in good health. Sequencing was done on a sample of central memory CD4+ T cells from blood. This sequence joins TRBV9 and TRBJ2-5, with 10 bases that match TRBD2. CDR3 bases: TGTGCCAGCAGCGTGGCTAGCGGGAGTTTCCAAGAGACCCAGTACTTC. Amino acid sequence: CASSVASGSFQETQYF.